A selection of T cell receptor beta chains follows, all from one sample in a study of PD-1 blockade in classical Hodgkin lymphoma. Data came from immunoSEQ multiplex PCR; TCRdb stores just in-frame clones and leaves some out. The data show some 16,000 clones, less than 80% seen once. The material sequenced was peripheral blood mononuclear cells (PBMCs), taken before the second cycle of nivolumab. These receptors all stem from a human donor with classical Hodgkin lymphoma. Both conserved end residues are part of each CDR3. D genes are given only for firm matches. Not all rows give a size; the values are once, few, many and, for expanded clones, a class.

J,V,D,size,CDR3
TRBJ2-7,TRBV27,TRBD2,few,CASSSHSSGTGEQYF
TRBJ1-2,TRBV28,TRBD1,.,CASSLLLQGANYGYTF
TRBJ2-1,TRBV29-1,.,few,CSVGGYNEQFF
TRBJ1-3,TRBV6-6,.,.,CASSYSGQNGNTIYF
TRBJ2-7,TRBV5-1,TRBD1,once,CASSFTGVHVYEQYF
TRBJ1-5,TRBV11-2,.,.,CASSFGLNQPQHF
TRBJ2-2,TRBV6-1,TRBD1,.,CASSFTGQGGELFF
TRBJ1-5,TRBV19,.,.,CASTYRGRNQPQHF
TRBJ1-5,TRBV28,.,.,CASSLPYSNQPQHF
TRBJ1-2,TRBV15,.,.,CATSRERQDHGYTF
TRBJ1-3,TRBV27,.,few,CASTYDRRTGNTIYF
TRBJ1-2,TRBV25-1,.,.,CASRDGSNYGYTF
TRBJ2-5,TRBV4-1,.,.,CASSQVTGTYGRQETQYF
TRBJ2-3,TRBV12-5,.,medium-sized,CASGSNLADTQYF
TRBJ2-7,TRBV7-9,TRBD1,.,CASSFTRDRGKYEQYF
TRBJ1-1,TRBV11-2,.,.,CASSTPGALMNTEAFF
TRBJ2-1,TRBV19,.,.,CASSIALSDEQFF
TRBJ2-7,TRBV29-1,.,once,CSVEIGRGSYEQYF
TRBJ2-3,TRBV28,TRBD1,few,CASEGQGVTDTQYF
TRBJ2-7,TRBV2,.,.,CASTSSYEQYF
TRBJ2-7,TRBV6-4,.,once,CASSETALNSYEQYF
TRBJ2-2,TRBV25-1,.,.,CASSATGAWTGELFF
TRBJ2-3,TRBV10-3,.,.,CAIRPSGTQQDTQYF
TRBJ2-1,TRBV6-1,TRBD2,.,CASSDSGRDNEQFF
TRBJ2-3,TRBV7-2,TRBD2,once,CASSSRLAGADTQYF
TRBJ2-3,TRBV9,.,.,CASSSRTSTDTQYF
TRBJ2-1,TRBV7-9,.,medium-sized,CASSFRNIGDEQFF
TRBJ2-1,TRBV6-1,TRBD1,.,CASSESVWGQGDNEQFF
TRBJ1-1,TRBV6-6,.,.,CASSYSNFGRNTEAFF
TRBJ2-3,TRBV6-5,.,.,CASSYPSSDTQYF
TRBJ2-5,TRBV11-2,.,.,CASSSTVQETQYF
TRBJ2-1,TRBV6-5,.,once,CASSNGDGLGEQFF
TRBJ1-1,TRBV6-6,TRBD1,.,CASSYSGQGNTEAFF
TRBJ2-3,TRBV21-1,.,.,CASSKKLAGRYTDTQYF
TRBJ2-3,TRBV5-1,.,once,CASSVTGRSTDTQYF
TRBJ1-3,TRBV6-5,.,.,CASSDSINTIYF
TRBJ1-1,TRBV5-1,.,.,CASSAGGLNTEAFF
TRBJ2-5,TRBV29-1,.,.,CSVSPRVGETQYF
TRBJ1-1,TRBV5-6,.,.,CASSLGPPMGNTEAFF
TRBJ2-7,TRBV18,TRBD1,.,CASSPGTGNYEQYF
TRBJ1-6,TRBV27,.,few,CASRDVSSYNSPLHF
TRBJ1-1,TRBV7-9,TRBD1,once,CASSLGTGTVNAEAFF
TRBJ2-2,TRBV27,.,few,CASWRQLTGELFF
TRBJ1-2,TRBV28,TRBD1,.,CATTLTGTVTYGYTF
TRBJ2-5,TRBV5-1,.,once,CASSLEGSQETQYF
TRBJ2-3,TRBV5-1,TRBD2,.,CASSLVGSGVSTDTQYF
TRBJ2-5,TRBV30,.,.,CAWSTVNLQETQYF
TRBJ2-1,TRBV18,.,.,CASSPPLHNVNEQFF
TRBJ1-5,TRBV2,.,medium-sized,CASTPGRGGNQPQHF
TRBJ2-7,TRBV6-1,.,.,CASSAQTGFPYEQYF
TRBJ1-2,TRBV6-4,.,.,CASRLDGNYGYTF
TRBJ2-6,TRBV6-7,.,.,CASSMNERLQSRANVLTF
TRBJ1-2,TRBV5-1,.,.,CASSWDSGSNYGYTF